This T cell receptor beta chain was identified during a study of T cell clonotyping in hematopoietic cell transplantation. Germline V gives CDR1 MNHNS, CDR2 SASEGT. V lost 8 bases and J 0 bases, leaving 14 bases between the germline ends. The CDR3 runs to 15 residues. Here immunoSEQ multiplex PCR was the method, and the copy in TCRdb shows in-frame clones only, minus some. The data hold 35,000 to 50,000 clones, with around 84% observed a single time. Time point: recipient sample about 28 days before transplant, after cytoreduction. Sequenced material: peripheral blood mononuclear cells, taken before stem cell transplant. The TCR was taken from a man in his sixties with acute myeloid leukemia. Some clones in this sample may be carry-over from other donors' samples. The V and J genes are TRBV6-1 and TRBJ1-5; D is unclear. In DNA, the CDR3 is TGTGCCAGCCTCCCCAGCGCGGATAGCAATCAGCCCCAGCATTTT. Its protein product is CASLPSADSNQPQHF.